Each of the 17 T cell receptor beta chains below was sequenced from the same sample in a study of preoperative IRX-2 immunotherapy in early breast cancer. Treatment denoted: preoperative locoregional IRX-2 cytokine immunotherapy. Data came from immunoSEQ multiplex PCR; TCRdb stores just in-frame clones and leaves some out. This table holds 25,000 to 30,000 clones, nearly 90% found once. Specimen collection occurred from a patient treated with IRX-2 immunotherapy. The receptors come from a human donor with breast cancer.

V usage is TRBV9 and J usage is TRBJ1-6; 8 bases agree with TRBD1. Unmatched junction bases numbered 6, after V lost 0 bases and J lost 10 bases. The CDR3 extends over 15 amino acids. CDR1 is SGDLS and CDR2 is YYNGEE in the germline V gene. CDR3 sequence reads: CASSVAGQEGSPLHF. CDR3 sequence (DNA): TGTGCCAGCAGCGTAGCGGGACAGGAGGGGTCACCCCTCCACTTT.

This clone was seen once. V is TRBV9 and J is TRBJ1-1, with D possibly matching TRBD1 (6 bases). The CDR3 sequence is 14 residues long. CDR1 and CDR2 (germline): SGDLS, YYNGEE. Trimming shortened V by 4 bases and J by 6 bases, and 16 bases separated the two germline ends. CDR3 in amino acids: CASSPRQVVAEAFF. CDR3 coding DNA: TGTGCCAGCAGCCCAAGACAGGTTGTCGCTGAAGCTTTCTTT.

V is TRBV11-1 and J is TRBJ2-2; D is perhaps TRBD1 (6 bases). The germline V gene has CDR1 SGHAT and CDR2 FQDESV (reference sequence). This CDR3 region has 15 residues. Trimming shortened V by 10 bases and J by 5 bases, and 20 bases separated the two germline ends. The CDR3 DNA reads TGTGCCATTACCCCGGACAGAGAAGAGACCGGGGAGCTGTTTTTT. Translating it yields CAITPDREETGELFF. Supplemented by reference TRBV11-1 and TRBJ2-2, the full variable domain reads EAEVAQSPRYKITEKSQAVAFWCDPISGHATLYWYRQILGQGPELLVQFQDESVVDDSQLPKDRFSAERLKGVDSTLKIQPAELGDSAMYLCAITPDREETGELFFGEGSRLTVL.

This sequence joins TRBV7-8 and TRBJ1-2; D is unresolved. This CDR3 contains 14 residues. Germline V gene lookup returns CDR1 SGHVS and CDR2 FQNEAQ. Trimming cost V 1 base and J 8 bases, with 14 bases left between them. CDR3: CASSLDELLGGYTF. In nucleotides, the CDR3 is TGTGCCAGCAGCTTAGACGAGCTCCTTGGCGGCTACACCTTC.

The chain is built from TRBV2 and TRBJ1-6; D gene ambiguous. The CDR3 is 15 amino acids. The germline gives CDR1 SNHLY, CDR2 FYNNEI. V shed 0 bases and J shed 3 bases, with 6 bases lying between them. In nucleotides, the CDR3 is TGTGCCAGCAGTGAAGCCGGCCTCTATAATTCACCCCTCCACTTT. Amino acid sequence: CASSEAGLYNSPLHF.

CDR3 residues: CASSLVTFEAFF. The CDR3 DNA follows: TGTGCCAGCAGCTTAGTTACGTTTGAAGCTTTCTTT. The genes are TRBV7-2 and TRBJ1-1, with D hard to call. The germline CDR1 and CDR2 sequences are SGHTA and FQGNSA. The CDR3 contains 12 residues. V lost 1 base and J 7 bases, leaving 7 bases between the germline ends.

The CDR3 protein is CASSRGWDGKGPSNQPQHF. CDR3 sequence (DNA): TGCGCCAGCAGCCGAGGATGGGACGGAAAAGGGCCTAGCAATCAGCCCCAGCATTTT. The chain combines TRBV5-1 with TRBJ1-5, with D tentatively TRBD1 (5 bases). Germline CDR1 is SGHRS and CDR2 is YFSETQ. The CDR3 runs 19 residues. The V end was cut by 4 bases, the J end by 0 bases, with 23 bases between.

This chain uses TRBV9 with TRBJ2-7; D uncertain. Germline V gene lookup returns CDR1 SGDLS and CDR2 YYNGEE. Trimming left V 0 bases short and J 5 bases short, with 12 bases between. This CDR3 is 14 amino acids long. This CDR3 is CASSVAQDPHEQYF. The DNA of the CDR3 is TGTGCCAGCAGCGTAGCTCAGGATCCCCACGAGCAGTACTTC.

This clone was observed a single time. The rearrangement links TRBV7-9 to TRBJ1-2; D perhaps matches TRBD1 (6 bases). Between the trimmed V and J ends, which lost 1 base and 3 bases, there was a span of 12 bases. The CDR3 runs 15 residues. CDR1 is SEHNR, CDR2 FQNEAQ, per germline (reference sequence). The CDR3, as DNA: TGTGCCAGCAGCTTAGGCAGGGGCAGTGACTATGGCTACACCTTC. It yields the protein CASSLGRGSDYGYTF.

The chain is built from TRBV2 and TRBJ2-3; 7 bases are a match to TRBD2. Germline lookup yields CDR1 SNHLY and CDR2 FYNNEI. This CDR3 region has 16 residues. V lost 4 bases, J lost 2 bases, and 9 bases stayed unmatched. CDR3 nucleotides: TGTGCCAGCAGTGCCCGCAGCGGGGTTAACACAGATACGCAGTATTTT. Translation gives CASSARSGVNTDTQYF.

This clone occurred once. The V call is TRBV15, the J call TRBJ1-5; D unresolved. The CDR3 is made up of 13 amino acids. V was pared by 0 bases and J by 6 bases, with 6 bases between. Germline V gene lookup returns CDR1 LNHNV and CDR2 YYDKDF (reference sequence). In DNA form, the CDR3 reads TGTGCCACCAGCAGAGAATTACGTCAGCCCCAGCATTTT. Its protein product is CATSRELRQPQHF.

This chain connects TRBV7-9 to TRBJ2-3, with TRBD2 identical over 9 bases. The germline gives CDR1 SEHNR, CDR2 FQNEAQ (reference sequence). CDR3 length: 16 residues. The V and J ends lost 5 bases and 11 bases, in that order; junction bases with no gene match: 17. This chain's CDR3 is CASSPFGRGGTALQYF. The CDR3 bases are TGTGCCAGCAGCCCATTTGGGCGGGGGGGCACAGCACTGCAGTATTTT. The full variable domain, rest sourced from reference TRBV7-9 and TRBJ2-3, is DTGVSQNPRHKITKRGQNVTFRCDPISEHNRLYWYRQTLGQGPEFLTYFQNEAQLEKSRLLSDRFSAERPKGSFSTLEIQRTEQGDSAMYLCASSPFGRGGTALQYFGPGTRLTVL.

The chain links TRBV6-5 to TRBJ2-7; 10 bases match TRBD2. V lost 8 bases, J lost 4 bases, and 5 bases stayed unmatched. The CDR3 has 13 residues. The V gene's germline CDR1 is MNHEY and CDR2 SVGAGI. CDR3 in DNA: TGTGCCAGCGGGAGCGGGGGGGCTTACGAGCAGTACTTC. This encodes CASGSGGAYEQYF.

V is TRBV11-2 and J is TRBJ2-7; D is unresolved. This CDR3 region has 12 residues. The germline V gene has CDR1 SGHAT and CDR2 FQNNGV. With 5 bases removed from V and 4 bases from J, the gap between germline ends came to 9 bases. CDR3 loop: CASSPRVYEQYF. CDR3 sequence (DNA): TGTGCCAGCAGCCCCCGGGTTTACGAGCAGTACTTC.

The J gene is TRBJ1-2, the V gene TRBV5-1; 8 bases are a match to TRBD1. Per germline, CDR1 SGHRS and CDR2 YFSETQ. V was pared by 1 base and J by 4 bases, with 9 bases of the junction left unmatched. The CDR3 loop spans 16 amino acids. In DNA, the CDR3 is TGCGCCAGCAGCTTGACCGGACAGGGCTTTGGCTATGGCTACACCTTC. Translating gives CASSLTGQGFGYGYTF.

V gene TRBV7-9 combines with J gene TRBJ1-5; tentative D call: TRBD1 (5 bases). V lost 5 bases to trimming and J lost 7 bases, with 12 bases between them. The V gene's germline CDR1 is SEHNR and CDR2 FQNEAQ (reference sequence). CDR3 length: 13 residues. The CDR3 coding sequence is TGTGCCAGCAGCGCTCGAAGGGGCCAGCCCCAGCATTTT. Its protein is CASSARRGQPQHF.

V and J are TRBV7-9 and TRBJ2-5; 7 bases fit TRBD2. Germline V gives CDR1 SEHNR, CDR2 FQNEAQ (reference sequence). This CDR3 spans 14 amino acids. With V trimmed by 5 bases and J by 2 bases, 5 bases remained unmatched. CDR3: CASSRAGLQETQYF. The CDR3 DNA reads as TGTGCCAGCAGCAGAGCGGGGTTGCAAGAGACCCAGTACTTC. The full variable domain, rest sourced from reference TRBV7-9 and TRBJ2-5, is DTGVSQNPRHKITKRGQNVTFRCDPISEHNRLYWYRQTLGQGPEFLTYFQNEAQLEKSRLLSDRFSAERPKGSFSTLEIQRTEQGDSAMYLCASSRAGLQETQYFGPGTRLLVL.